This TCR beta chain was recorded in a study of T cell responses to AZD1222 COVID-19 vaccine. Clones were sequenced by immunoSEQ multiplex PCR, and TCRdb holds only the in-frame ones, with some missing. This table holds under 140,000 clones, 70% to 90% found once. V shed 2 bases and J 4 bases; nucleotides not matched to a gene: 5. The CDR3 loop spans 15 amino acids. Germline V gene data show CDR1 as SGHDN and CDR2 as FVKESK. This receptor was obtained from an adult who received the AZD1222 COVID-19 vaccine. The rearrangement joins TRBV14 to TRBJ2-7; TRBD2 matches at 10 bases. The source material was peripheral blood, sampled 28 days after the second AZD1222 dose. CDR3 sequence: CASSQPAGGHYEQYF. CDR3 in DNA: TGTGCCAGCAGCCAACCAGCGGGGGGGCATTACGAGCAGTACTTC.